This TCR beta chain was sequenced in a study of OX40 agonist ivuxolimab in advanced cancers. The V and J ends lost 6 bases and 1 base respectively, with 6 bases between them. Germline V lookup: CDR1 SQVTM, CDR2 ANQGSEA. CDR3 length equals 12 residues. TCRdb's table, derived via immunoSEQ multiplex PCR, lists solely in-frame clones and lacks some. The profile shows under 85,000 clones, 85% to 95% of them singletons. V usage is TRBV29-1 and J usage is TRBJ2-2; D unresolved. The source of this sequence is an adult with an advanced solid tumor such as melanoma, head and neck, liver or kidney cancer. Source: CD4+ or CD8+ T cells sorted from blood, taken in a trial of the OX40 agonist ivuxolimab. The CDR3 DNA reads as TGCAGCGTGTTCCAGAACACCGGGGAGCTGTTTTTT. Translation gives CSVFQNTGELFF.